This TCR beta chain was identified in a study of CD8+ T cells in alopecia areata. Germline lookup yields CDR1 LGHNA and CDR2 YSLEER. V dropped 4 bases and J dropped 4 bases, with 13 bases sitting between them. The CDR3 runs 14 residues. cDNA serving as the sequencing template came from extracted, reverse transcribed RNA. TCRdb's copy holds only in-frame clones and misses some; the assay was immunoSEQ multiplex PCR. The repertoire consists of 90,000 to 100,000 clones, with approximately 42% occurring once and the leading ten covering around 1.5%. This rearrangement joins TRBV4-3 to TRBJ1-2; D is possibly TRBD1 (6 bases). This clonotype was sampled from a human donor with alopecia areata. Sequencing was carried out using CD4+ T cells sorted from blood. CDR3 sequence (DNA): TGCGCCAGCAGCCTCAATCGGGGGCTCTATGGCTACACCTTC. Its translation: CASSLNRGLYGYTF.